Listed below are T cell receptor beta chains from one sample, sequenced in a study of identical twins. One entry per CDR3 protein, called by TCRdb with MiXCR from the 5' RACE reads. The sample lists hundreds of thousands of distinct CDR3 sequences, 6% to 8.5% occurring once. Separately, the same data were catalogued under a study of yellow fever vaccine responses in identical twins.

The sequenced sample was CD8+ T cells sorted from blood. These receptors all stem from a woman aged 18-29 years in good health. Both conserved end residues are part of each CDR3. A D gene is named only where the DNA matches it firmly. A row's size may be missing; if present it is once, few, many or a size class.

v_call	clone_size	d_call	j_call	cdr3_nt	cdr3_aa
TRBV28	NA	NA	TRBJ2-3	TGTGCCAGCTGGGGTAGCACAGATACGCAGTATTTT	CASWGSTDTQYF
TRBV5-6	NA	NA	TRBJ1-4	TGTGCCAGCAGCTTAGGGAAGGGTGAAAAACTGTTTTTT	CASSLGKGEKLFF
TRBV20-1	few	NA	TRBJ2-1	TGCAGTGCTAGAGATCCGGGGAGCTCCTACAATGAGCAGTTCTTC	CSARDPGSSYNEQFF
TRBV29-1	many	TRBD2	TRBJ2-1	TGCAGCGTTGCCGGACTAGCGGGAGGTCCCCAGGGTTCTTACAATGAGCAGTTCTTC	CSVAGLAGGPQGSYNEQFF
TRBV28	few	TRBD2	TRBJ2-3	TGTGCCAGCAGTTCCCCAATGGGACTCTTCGGGGGACTAGCGGGAGTTATAGATACGCAGTATTTT	CASSSPMGLFGGLAGVIDTQYF
TRBV6-1	many	NA	TRBJ1-1	TGTGCCAGCAGTGAACCTAAGAACACTGAAGCTTTCTTT	CASSEPKNTEAFF
TRBV28	NA	NA	TRBJ1-1	TGTGCCAGCATCATCCCCCCGGCTGAAGCTTTCTTT	CASIIPPAEAFF
TRBV3-1	many	NA	TRBJ2-5	TGTGCCAGCAGCCAGAGTTTTGAGGACTCGGAGACCCAGTACTTC	CASSQSFEDSETQYF
TRBV12-3/TRBV12-4	few	TRBD2	TRBJ2-1	TGTACCAGCTGTTTAGCTCTAAGCGGGGGGGGCTCCTACAATGAGCAGTTCTTC	CTSCLALSGGGSYNEQFF
TRBV27	NA	TRBD2	TRBJ2-5	TGTGCCAGCAGTCCCCTAGCGGGGGGGCCTGGGACCCAGTACTTC	CASSPLAGGPGTQYF
TRBV7-9	few	TRBD2	TRBJ2-1	TGTGCCAGCAGCGCCAGCGGGGGGGCTCTAATCAACAATGAGCAGTTCTTC	CASSASGGALINNEQFF
TRBV4-2	many	NA	TRBJ2-5	TGTGCCAGCAGCCAAGATGGAGCCGTGGGGTACCAAGAGACCCAGTACTTC	CASSQDGAVGYQETQYF
TRBV27	few	NA	TRBJ1-6	TGTGCCAGCAGTTTACAAGGAGATTCACCCCTCCACTTT	CASSLQGDSPLHF
TRBV3-1	many	NA	TRBJ1-1	TGTGCCAGCAGCCAAGGGACGGACAATCACGCTGAAGCTTTCTTT	CASSQGTDNHAEAFF
TRBV10-3	many	NA	TRBJ1-1	TGTGCCGCCTGGACAGCTGATGAAGCTTTCTTT	CAAWTADEAFF
TRBV12-3/TRBV12-4	many	NA	TRBJ1-5	TGTGCCAGCAGTTTCCCCTTAACAGGGTCGAACCAGCCCCAGCATTTT	CASSFPLTGSNQPQHF
TRBV14	many	NA	TRBJ1-2	TGTGCCAGCAGCCACCAGGACGGGACGACTAACTATGGCTACACCTTC	CASSHQDGTTNYGYTF
TRBV5-1	NA	TRBD1	TRBJ2-6	TGCGCCAGCAGTTTCCCCCCGGGACAGGGCCCCTCTGGGGCCAACGTCCTGACTTTC	CASSFPPGQGPSGANVLTF
TRBV7-8	few	TRBD1	TRBJ1-1	TGTGCCAGCAGCGCCTACAGGGGATATACTGAAGCTTTCTTT	CASSAYRGYTEAFF
TRBV23-1	NA	TRBD2	TRBJ2-2	TGCGCCAGCAGTCAATCGAGTCCCCCCCTGGGACTAGCGTTCGCGAACACCGGGGAGCTGTTTTTT	CASSQSSPPLGLAFANTGELFF
TRBV4-1	many	TRBD1	TRBJ1-2	TGCGCCAGCAGCCTAGGGACAGTGAATGGCTACACCTTC	CASSLGTVNGYTF